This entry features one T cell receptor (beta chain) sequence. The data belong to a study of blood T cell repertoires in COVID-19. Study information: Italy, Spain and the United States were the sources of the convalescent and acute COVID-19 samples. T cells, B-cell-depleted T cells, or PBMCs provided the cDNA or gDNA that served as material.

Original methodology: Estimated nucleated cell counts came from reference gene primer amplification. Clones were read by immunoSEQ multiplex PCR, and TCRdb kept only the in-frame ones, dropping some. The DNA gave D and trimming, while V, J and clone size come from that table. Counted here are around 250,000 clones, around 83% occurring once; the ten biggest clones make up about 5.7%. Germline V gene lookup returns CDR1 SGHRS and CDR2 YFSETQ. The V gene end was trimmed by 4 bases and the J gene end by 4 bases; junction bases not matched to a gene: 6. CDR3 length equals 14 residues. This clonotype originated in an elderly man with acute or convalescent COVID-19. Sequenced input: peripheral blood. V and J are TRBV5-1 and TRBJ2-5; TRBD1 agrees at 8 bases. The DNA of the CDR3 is TGCGCCAGCAGCCCACAAGGGACAGGAGAGACCCAGTACTTC. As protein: CASSPQGTGETQYF.